What follows describes a single T cell receptor (beta chain). The antigen is unknown. PCR involved 60 Vbeta and 13 Jbeta primers. Generated by immunoSEQ multiplex PCR, the TCRdb table keeps only in-frame clones and is missing some. The table has tens of thousands of clones, approximately 81% seen once; the top ten hold around 1.2%. This sample was taken from a study of cytomegalovirus exposure and HLA in healthy donors. Study findings and constraints: It was approximately 150 TCR beta chains that were listed as cytomegalovirus-associated. Testing in vitro showed a few CMV-associated chains specific for CMV antigens.

Germline V gene sequence: CDR1 MDHEN, CDR2 SYDVKM. Trimming shortened V by 5 bases and J by 10 bases, and 11 bases separated the two germline ends. This CDR3 comprises 11 residues. This TCR was recovered from a girl aged 2 to 9 in good health and CMV-seropositive. The sequencing input was PBMCs. The chain joins TRBV28 to TRBJ1-1; no reliable D call. This CDR3 reads CASSTALGAFF. Here the CDR3 DNA reads TGTGCCAGCAGTACGGCGCTAGGAGCTTTCTTT.